This T cell receptor beta chain was identified during a study of blood T cell repertoires in COVID-19. For the study at large: Spain, Italy and the United States supplied samples that represented acute and convalescent COVID-19. Nucleic acid was either cDNA or gDNA, and it came from T cells, B-cell-depleted T cells, or PBMCs.

Under the authors' procedure: Estimates of nucleated cell counts were drawn from the amplification of reference gene primers. Data came from immunoSEQ multiplex PCR; TCRdb stores just in-frame clones and leaves some out. That table supplies the V and J calls and clone size; D and trimming were determined from the DNA. The sample includes 130,000 to 150,000 clones, roughly 82% of them seen just once. The germline V gene has CDR1 MDHEN and CDR2 SYDVKM. The CDR3 has 15 residues. V was pared by 7 bases and J by 0 bases, with 14 bases between. Sequencing input: peripheral blood. This TCR derives from a human donor in a cohort sampled during active COVID-19. This chain connects TRBV28 to TRBJ2-3, with D perhaps matching TRBD1 (6 bases). CDR3 residues: CASNLQGASTDTQYF. CDR3 in DNA: TGTGCCAGCAACTTACAGGGCGCTAGCACAGATACGCAGTATTTT.